This T cell receptor beta chain was identified in a study of blood T cells in healthy people across ages. Findings and limits, study-wide: Diversity estimates from one million T cells were considered underestimates.

As to this clonotype: Its antigen remains unknown.

Alongside a J-beta primer mix, a sample-barcoded 5' primer served in a second PCR lasting 7 to 11 cycles. With 12 random nucleotides, a template-switch adaptor tagged each individual cDNA molecule. CDR3-containing paired-end reads numbered at least 2.5 million in each sample. TCRdb used MiXCR to reprocess the 5' RACE reads, holding one entry per CDR3 protein. The sample records about 640,000 distinct CDR3 sequences, 58% being singletons. Trimming shortened V by 2 bases and J by 3 bases, and 16 bases separated the two germline ends. This CDR3 is 16 amino acids long. CDR1 LNHNV and CDR2 YYDKDF come from the germline V gene (reference sequence).

Material: blood. The sequence was collected from a man in his sixties in good health. This chain uses TRBV15 with TRBJ2-5; TRBD1 is a possible D gene (5 bases). The CDR3 protein is CATSRPGYMIEETQYF. CDR3 sequence (DNA): TGTGCCACCAGCAGACCAGGGTATATGATCGAAGAGACCCAGTACTTC.